This T cell receptor (beta chain) appears in the sequencing data of a study of blood T cell repertoires in COVID-19. As for the study in general: Samples came from the United States, Italy and Spain, spanning acute and convalescent COVID-19. PBMCs, B-cell-depleted T cells, or T cells provided the cDNA or gDNA that made up the material.

Produced via immunoSEQ multiplex PCR; TCRdb's table is partial and in-frame only. The sample comprises just over 250,000 clones, around 90% of which are singletons, and approximately 4% rests with the top ten. V lost 3 bases and J lost 6; bases outside the gene matches: 3. This CDR3 spans 16 amino acids. The V gene's germline CDR1 is SGHAT and CDR2 FQNNGV. The sample taken for sequencing was peripheral blood. The clonotype comes from a man aged 55 to 70 who had recovered from COVID-19. This rearrangement joins TRBV11-2 to TRBJ2-1; 15 nucleotides line up with TRBD2. The CDR3: CASSLGLAGGRNEQFF. The CDR3 DNA follows: TGTGCCAGCAGCTTGGGACTAGCGGGGGGACGCAATGAGCAGTTCTTC.